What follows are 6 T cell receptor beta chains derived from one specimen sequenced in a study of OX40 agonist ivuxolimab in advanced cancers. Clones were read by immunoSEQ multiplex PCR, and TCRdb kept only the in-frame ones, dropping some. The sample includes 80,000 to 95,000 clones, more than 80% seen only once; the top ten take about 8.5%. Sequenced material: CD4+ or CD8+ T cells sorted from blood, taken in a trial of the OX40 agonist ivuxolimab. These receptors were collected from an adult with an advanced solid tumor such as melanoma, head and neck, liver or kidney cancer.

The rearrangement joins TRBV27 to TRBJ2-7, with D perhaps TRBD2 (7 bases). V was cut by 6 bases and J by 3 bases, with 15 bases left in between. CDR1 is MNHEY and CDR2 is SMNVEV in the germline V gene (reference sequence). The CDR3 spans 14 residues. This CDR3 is CASRGRGALYEQYF. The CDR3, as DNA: TGTGCCAGCAGGGGGAGGGGGGCCCTCTACGAGCAGTACTTC.

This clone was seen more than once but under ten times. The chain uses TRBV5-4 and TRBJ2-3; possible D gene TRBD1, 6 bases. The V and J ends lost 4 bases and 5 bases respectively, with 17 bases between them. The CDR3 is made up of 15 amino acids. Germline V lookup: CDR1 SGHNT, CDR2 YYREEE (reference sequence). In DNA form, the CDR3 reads TGTGCCAGCAGCCGGAGTGGGGGCGCGGGAGATACGCAGTATTTT. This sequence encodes CASSRSGGAGDTQYF.

In DNA form, the CDR3 reads TGCGCCAGCAGCTTGGAGGAATACTACGAGCAGTACTTC. As protein: CASSLEEYYEQYF. The rearrangement uses TRBV5-1 and TRBJ2-7; D unclear. V was shortened by 0 bases and J by 3 bases, with 7 bases between the two germline ends. The germline CDR1 and CDR2 sequences are SGHRS and YFSETQ. The length of the CDR3 is 13 residues.

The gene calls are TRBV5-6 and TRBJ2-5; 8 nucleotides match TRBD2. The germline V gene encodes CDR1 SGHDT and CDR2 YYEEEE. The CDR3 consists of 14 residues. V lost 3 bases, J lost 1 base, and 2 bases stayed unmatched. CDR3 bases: TGTGCCAGCAGCTCCGGACTAGCCCAAGAGACCCAGTACTTC. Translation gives CASSSGLAQETQYF. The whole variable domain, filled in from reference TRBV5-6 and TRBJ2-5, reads DAGVTQSPTHLIKTRGQQVTLRCSPKSGHDTVSWYQQALGQGPQFIFQYYEEEERQRGNFPDRFSGHQFPNYSSELNVNALLLGDSALYLCASSSGLAQETQYFGPGTRLLVL.

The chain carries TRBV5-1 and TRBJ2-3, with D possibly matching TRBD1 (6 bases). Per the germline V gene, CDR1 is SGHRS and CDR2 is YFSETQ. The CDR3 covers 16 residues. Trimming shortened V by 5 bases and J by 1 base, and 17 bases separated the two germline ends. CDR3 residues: CASSDSPRGGTDTQYF. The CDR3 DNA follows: TGCGCCAGCAGTGATTCCCCCAGGGGAGGCACAGATACGCAGTATTTT.

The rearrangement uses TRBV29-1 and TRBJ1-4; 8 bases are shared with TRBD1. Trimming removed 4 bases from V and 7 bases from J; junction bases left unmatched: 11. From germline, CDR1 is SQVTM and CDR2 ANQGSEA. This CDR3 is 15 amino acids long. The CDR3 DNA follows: TGCAGCGTTGGTGCAGCAGGGGGCGCCGGTGAAAAACTGTTTTTT. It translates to CSVGAAGGAGEKLFF.